This T cell receptor beta chain stems from a study of T cells in Graves' hyperthyroidism and ophthalmopathy. Points from the study as a whole: Ophthalmopathy was identified by the model a median 6.5 months ahead of onset.

As to this clonotype: Its antigen is unknown.

V was pared by 5 bases and J by 0 bases, with 10 bases between. Per germline, CDR1 LNHDA and CDR2 SQIVND (reference sequence). The CDR3 has 15 amino acids. Authors of the study amplified TCR beta CDR3 regions from RNA transcripts. The study used the HTBI primer set for a first-round RT-PCR of the TCR CDR3. TCRdb re-analysed the multiplex PCR reads in MiXCR, keeping a single row per CDR3 protein. The sample lists over 700,000 distinct CDR3 sequences, roughly a sixth occurring once. The source material was blood. The J gene is TRBJ2-2, the V gene TRBV19, with D unresolved. This TCR was sampled from a woman aged 50 to 60 with Graves' hyperthyroidism that later progressed to Graves' ophthalmopathy. The CDR3 coding sequence is TGTGCCAGTAGTGTGCGGACCACGAACACCGGGGAGCTGTTTTTT. Amino acids: CASSVRTTNTGELFF.